This T cell receptor (beta chain) originates from a study of CD8 T cells in ankylosing spondylitis. Libraries of TCR beta came from quantitative 5'-RACE with molecular barcodes. TCRdb reprocessed the 5' RACE reads via MiXCR and lists one record per CDR3 protein. The data show 250,000 to 400,000 distinct CDR3 sequences, under 14% seen once. Study-level points and caveats: Reactive arthritis synovial fluid and blood were previously reported to contain some motif variants.

Germline loops: CDR1 MNHNS, CDR2 SASEGT. Trimming removed 6 bases at V and 2 bases at J, with 8 bases between. CDR3 length: 13 residues. A word on this clonotype: Its antigen remains unknown.

Sequenced input: blood, either unsorted or a sorted T cell fraction (not recorded which). The source is a female donor with ankylosing spondylitis or in good health (not recorded which). This rearrangement joins TRBV6-1 to TRBJ1-3; D gene ambiguous. CDR3 in DNA: TGTGCCAGCAGCCAAAGGACTGGAAACACCATATATTTT. Its translation: CASSQRTGNTIYF.